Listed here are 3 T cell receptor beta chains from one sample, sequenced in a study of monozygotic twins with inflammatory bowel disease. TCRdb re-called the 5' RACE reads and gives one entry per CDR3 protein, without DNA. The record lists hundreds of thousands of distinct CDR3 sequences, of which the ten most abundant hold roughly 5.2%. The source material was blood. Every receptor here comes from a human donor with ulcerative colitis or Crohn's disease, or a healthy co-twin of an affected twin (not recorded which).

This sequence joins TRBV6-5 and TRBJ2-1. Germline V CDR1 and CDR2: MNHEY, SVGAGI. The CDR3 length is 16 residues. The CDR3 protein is CASSYIRGSSYNEQFF.

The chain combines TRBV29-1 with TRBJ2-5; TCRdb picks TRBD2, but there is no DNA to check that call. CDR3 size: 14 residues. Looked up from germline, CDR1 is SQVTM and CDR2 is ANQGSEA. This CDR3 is CSVDPPSRGETQYF.

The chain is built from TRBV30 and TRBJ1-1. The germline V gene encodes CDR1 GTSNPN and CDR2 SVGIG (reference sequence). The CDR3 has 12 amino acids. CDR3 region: CAWERRSTEAFF.